This T cell receptor (beta chain) was identified in a study of cytomegalovirus exposure and HLA in healthy donors (dated by TCRdb to 2015 to 2018). Study-wide context: According to an earlier analysis of 587 of the donors, about 179 million T cells yielded 95 million to 140 million unique TCR beta sequences and about 300 Gb of sequence data. An early release that covered some 640 HLA-typed donors contained about 300 gigabases of sequencing data and roughly 84 million unique TCR sequences. Of the 350 to 450 genotyped donors, 81% were placed in the genetic ancestry cluster associated with self-reported Caucasian donors. The aim of the study was to test whether cataloging public T cell receptors could identify signatures of past pathogen exposure. The study used immunosequencing to profile the T cell repertoires of hundreds of subjects and linked those repertoires to cytomegalovirus serostatus. In addition to the first cohort of around 670 subjects, a separate validation cohort of 130 or so different subjects was used. To predict cytomegalovirus infection status, the study combined high-throughput TCR immunosequencing, statistical association of individual TCRs with disease status, and machine learning. In a later analysis, previously published TCR beta repertoires from several hundred donors were re-analyzed and high-resolution HLA genotyping was added so that TCR occurrence patterns could be studied. Rather than using new phenotypic data, the later analysis identified candidate immune exposures from TCR beta sequences and from how often those sequences occurred across donors. An earlier analysis of 587 of the donors used high-throughput TCR beta sequencing to judge whether each TCR beta V gene segment behaved as functional or pseudogenic. Alongside the repertoire data, information on donor age, sex, ethnicity and CMV serostatus was compiled. A later genetic analysis took genome-wide SNP genotypes for about three fifths of the roughly 670 donors and used that subset as a discovery cohort. Every repertoire in the discovery cohort had been generated on one and the same sequencing platform. Class I and class II HLA loci were covered by the typing at four-digit resolution. The number of typed donors differed by locus: 629-630 for A, B, C, DRB1 and DQB1; 500 to 550 for DQA1; over 600 for DPA1; and roughly 450 for DPB1. Roughly five DR-DQ haplotypes were handled as single units for association and clustering, since linkage in the cohort was strong. Across 300 to 400 genotyped donors of the cohort, an average of approximately 200,000 unique TCR beta nucleotide sequences per donor were sequenced, and 15% to 20% of those sequences were non-productive.

Beyond this particular receptor, the publication reports: In an earlier analysis of over 550 of the donors, most TCR beta V segments were observed in productive rearrangements about 87% or about 30% of the time, broadly matching IMGT annotations. Compared with the roughly 600-donor mean, donors in an Asian-associated ancestry cluster had fewer N-insertions in productive TCRs, according to a later genetic analysis. Three of the identified cytomegalovirus-associated TCR beta chains were confirmed in vitro to be specific for cytomegalovirus antigens. In a later analysis, several top co-occurrence clusters were reported to appear linked to parvovirus B19, influenza, CMV and Epstein-Barr virus. Correlated functional status among segregating V segments might be attributable to linkage disequilibrium, but an unknown experimental factor could not be ruled out. V-gene and J-gene trimming of TCR beta chains was associated with a missense DCLRE1C variant in a later genetic analysis, and the association was replicated in an independent cohort. A later analysis found that TCR association rates varied across HLA loci, with DRB1 alleles showing the most associated TCRs and HLA-C alleles the fewest. The cohort was sequenced for TCR beta chains only, and without alpha or paired-chain data the features that could be detected were limited. Because HLA typing was missing for some donors at each locus, association tests included only the typed subset. Cytomegalovirus status was reported to be diagnosed by the classifier with high specificity and sensitivity in both the original and validation cohorts. According to the authors, the approach could potentially be generalized to other disease states and immunological phenotypes. A further reported finding was that TCR beta sequences accurately predicted the HLA-A and HLA-B alleles for most subjects in the first cohort. Compared with equally common non-associated chains, HLA-associated TCR beta chains in a later analysis were more clonally expanded and had lower generation probabilities. Sequencing depth was assumed to be roughly uniform across donors in the presence/absence analyses, though that assumption may not hold. Most TCR sequences were observed very rarely across donors, whereas some public TCRs were present in many individuals. Some IMGT-functional V segments, including TRBV6-2 and TRBV6-3, could not be distinguished by the 87-base-pair reads and were therefore excluded. A cluster of highly shared sequence variants was judged likely to be a technical artifact of the sequencing pipeline. Strong co-occurrence of HLA alleles, especially DR and DQ, made assigning TCR associations to individual alleles difficult. Immune exposure information for the cohort was limited to CMV serostatus. The earlier analysis of some 560 of the donors excluded over 15 rarely observed V segments, including chromosome 9 orphons, because counts were too low. A later analysis associated approximately 17,000 TCR beta sequences with specific HLA alleles at a false discovery rate of 0.05. A later analysis found that most CMV-associated TCR beta chains appeared HLA-restricted, with HLA associations seemingly driven largely by CMV exposure. In the study, roughly 160 TCR beta chains were listed as associated with cytomegalovirus.

The cohort comprised some 730 healthy bone marrow donors. At the time of sampling, all cohort members were nominally healthy, though unrecorded immune exposures were likely present. The donor was CMV seronegative and belonged to the group of around 350 seronegative cohort members. A peripheral blood sample was provided by each donor, and peripheral blood mononuclear cells were used for TCR beta sequencing. The Qiagen DNeasy Blood Extraction Kit was used to extract genomic DNA from the blood cell samples. The library was made by the immunoSEQ multiplex PCR assay. The multiplex PCR relied on a mix of 60 forward primers for TCR Vbeta segments and 13 reverse primers for TCR Jbeta segments. A multiplex PCR assay on genomic DNA amplified the CDR3 region of rearranged TCR beta genes. The Illumina HiSeq System was used to sequence the amplified TCR beta libraries as 87-base-pair reads. In the original analysis: A later analysis tallied 75 million to 85 million unique TCR beta chains across the 600 to 700 repertoires, and some 12 million of those chains were shared by two or more donors. Raw reads were error-corrected and collapsed into unique sequences by a nearest-neighbor algorithm in which closely related sequences were merged to remove PCR and sequencing errors. V, D and J gene segments were assigned by aligning CDR3 sequences to IMGT reference sequences. For a sequence to be retained, at least a six-nucleotide match to both a V gene segment and a J gene segment was required. Rearrangements were called productive when the CDR3 lacked stop codons and stayed in frame with V and J; all others were non-productive. CDR3 was defined by IMGT convention, running from the second conserved V-encoded cysteine to the conserved J-encoded phenylalanine. The earlier analysis of 587 of the donors excluded sequences that lacked an unambiguous match to a single V gene segment. An earlier analysis of just under 600 of the donors called V segments functional above 56.7% productive rearrangements and segregating when the between-donor standard deviation exceeded 5%. A statistical classification framework was developed to diagnose cytomegalovirus status using the catalog of TCR beta chain sequences. In a later analysis, TCR nucleotide sequences were compared against IMGT/GENE-DB human TR gene sequences so that V and J genes could be assigned. The TCRdist pipeline was used in a later analysis to assign CDR3 sequences and most-parsimonious VDJ recombination scenarios. A later analysis defined each TCR beta chain by its CDR3 amino acid sequence plus V-gene family, and excluded reads lacking a unique V-gene family. In a later analysis, approximately 640 highly shared, low-generation-probability nucleotide sequences were removed to address suspected cross-contamination and a sequencing artifact. For each public chain, a later analysis derived a clonal expansion index from normalized ranks of inferred template counts within each repertoire. Generation probabilities in a later analysis came from a VDJ recombination model fitted to out-of-frame rearrangements, and those results were checked against IGoR. In a later analysis, hypergeometric tests were used to score TCR-TCR, TCR-HLA and TCR-CMV co-occurrence, with a repertoire-size bias correction applied to TCR pairs. False discovery rates were estimated in a later analysis by permuting HLA or CMV assignments 20 times. In a later analysis, co-occurring TCRs were grouped using DBSCAN, and TCRdist sequence similarity was added for clustering within HLA-allele-positive subsets. Co-occurrence clustering excluded repertoires with fewer than 30,000 or more than 120,000 public chains, plus five with anomalous nucleotide sharing. TCRdb retrieved this table from immuneACCESS and kept in-frame rearrangements only. Not all clones are present; in checked studies, unresolved V genes account for under half, and no reason is known for the remainder. V and J calls and clone size come straight from that table; D and trimming were deduced from the DNA. The sample data list some 130,000 clones, and about 72% of these were observed just once. The ten largest clones represent 1.3% to 1.5% of the sample.

With respect to this clone: Its antigen is unknown. The record has no base qualities; no much larger clone is one base away.

V sheds 4 bases and J sheds 2 bases, leaving 12 bases between their ends. The CDR3, from cysteine to phenylalanine, totals 14 residues. The CDR3 DNA has 42 bases and is translated from base 1. The germline V gene provides CDR1 SGHRS and CDR2 YFSETQ. The sequence was obtained from a female donor in good health and CMV-seronegative. In this chain, TRBV5-1 is recombined with TRBJ1-2; no D gene can be assigned with confidence. Sequences were obtained from PBMCs. The CDR3 is CASSQVEGNYGYTF. The DNA sequence is given as TGCGCCAGCAGCCAGGTAGAAGGAAACTATGGCTACACCTTC. Outside the CDR3, residues come from the reference TRBV5-1 and TRBJ1-2 proteins, so the full variable domain is: KAGVTQTPRYLIKTRGQQVTLSCSPISGHRSVSWYQQTPGQGLQFLFEYFSETQRNKGNFPGRFSGRQFSNSRSEMNVSTLELGDSALYLCASSQVEGNYGYTFGSGTRLTVV.